Listed below are T cell receptor beta chains from one sample, sequenced in a study of blood T cells in healthy people across ages. TCRdb itself ran the 5' RACE reads through MiXCR, one entry per CDR3 protein. The table includes some 1.5 million distinct CDR3 sequences, 25% to 30% detected once. Sequencing input: blood. Source of these receptors: a young woman in good health. Both conserved end residues are part of each CDR3. Fields, in order: J gene, clone size, V gene, D gene, CDR3 DNA, CDR3 protein. D genes are given only for firm matches. Size values are once, few and many counts, or a class for expanded clones, and some rows have none.

j_gene: TRBJ1-4; abundance: -; v_gene: TRBV7-8; d_gene: TRBD1; CDR3nt: TGTGCCAGCAGCTTAGTTGGTTCCTGGGGACAGGAAAAACTGTTTTTT; CDR3aa: CASSLVGSWGQEKLFF
j_gene: TRBJ2-7; abundance: many; v_gene: TRBV5-1; d_gene: TRBD1; CDR3nt: TGCGCCAGCAGCTTGGCCGGGACAGGTCTCAACGAGCAGTACTTC; CDR3aa: CASSLAGTGLNEQYF
j_gene: TRBJ2-7; abundance: -; v_gene: TRBV7-9; d_gene: TRBD2; CDR3nt: TGTGCCAGCAGCTTAGCTGGCAGCGGGGGGGCCTCGGTCCACGAGCAGTACTTC; CDR3aa: CASSLAGSGGASVHEQYF
j_gene: TRBJ1-6; abundance: -; v_gene: TRBV7-3; d_gene: -; CDR3nt: TGTGCCAGCAACCAATGGAGGGGAGGGTCACCCCTCCACTTT; CDR3aa: CASNQWRGGSPLHF
j_gene: TRBJ2-1; abundance: -; v_gene: TRBV15; d_gene: TRBD2; CDR3nt: TGTGCCACCAGCAGAGGAAGGACTAGCGGAAATGAGCAGTTCTTC; CDR3aa: CATSRGRTSGNEQFF
j_gene: TRBJ2-1; abundance: many; v_gene: TRBV12-3/TRBV12-4; d_gene: -; CDR3nt: TGTGCCAGCAGTTTGGGTCAGAGATACAATGAGCAGTTCTTC; CDR3aa: CASSLGQRYNEQFF
j_gene: TRBJ2-3; abundance: -; v_gene: TRBV5-1; d_gene: TRBD2; CDR3nt: TGCGCCAGCAGCTTAGGGACTAGCGGGGCTAGCACAGATACGCAGTATTTT; CDR3aa: CASSLGTSGASTDTQYF
j_gene: TRBJ2-5; abundance: few; v_gene: TRBV7-2; d_gene: -; CDR3nt: TGTGCCAGCCTCGGGCGAGTGGGAGCACACAATGAGCAGTACTTC; CDR3aa: CASLGRVGAHNEQYF
j_gene: TRBJ1-1; abundance: few; v_gene: TRBV7-2; d_gene: TRBD1; CDR3nt: TGTGCCAGCAGCTATAGGGACAGGGAGACTGAAGCTTTCTTT; CDR3aa: CASSYRDRETEAFF
j_gene: TRBJ2-7; abundance: -; v_gene: TRBV12-3/TRBV12-4; d_gene: -; CDR3nt: TGTGCCAGCAGCCTTTCGAGCCTGGGGGAGCAGGACTTC; CDR3aa: CASSLSSLGEQDF
j_gene: TRBJ2-1; abundance: -; v_gene: TRBV5-1; d_gene: -; CDR3nt: TGCGCCAGCAGCCAACTCCCTGGGAGCGGAGCCTACAATGAGCAGTTCTTC; CDR3aa: CASSQLPGSGAYNEQFF
j_gene: TRBJ2-3; abundance: -; v_gene: TRBV28; d_gene: -; CDR3nt: TGTGCCAGCAGTTTACAGTGTTCAGATACGCAGTATTTT; CDR3aa: CASSLQCSDTQYF
j_gene: TRBJ2-1; abundance: -; v_gene: TRBV11-2; d_gene: TRBD2; CDR3nt: TGTGCCAGCAGCGCCCGACTAGCGGGGGTGTACAATGAGCAGTTCTTC; CDR3aa: CASSARLAGVYNEQFF
j_gene: TRBJ2-1; abundance: -; v_gene: TRBV20-1; d_gene: TRBD2; CDR3nt: TGCAGTGCTAGGACCACTAGCGGCTACAATGAGCAGTTCTTC; CDR3aa: CSARTTSGYNEQFF
j_gene: TRBJ1-1; abundance: few; v_gene: TRBV6-5; d_gene: -; CDR3nt: TGTGCCAGCAGTTACTCGATCGGGGGTGGGGGTGGTACTGAAGCTTTCTTT; CDR3aa: CASSYSIGGGGGTEAFF
j_gene: TRBJ2-3; abundance: few; v_gene: TRBV12-5; d_gene: -; CDR3nt: TGTGCTAGTGGTTCCTCCCTTGGGCGGGGCCGCACCGATACGCAGTATTTT; CDR3aa: CASGSSLGRGRTDTQYF
j_gene: TRBJ2-2; abundance: -; v_gene: TRBV3-1; d_gene: -; CDR3nt: TGTGCCAGCAGCCAAGACAGAGGAATTAACACCGGGGAGCTGTTTTTT; CDR3aa: CASSQDRGINTGELFF
j_gene: TRBJ2-7; abundance: -; v_gene: TRBV30; d_gene: TRBD1; CDR3nt: TGTGCCTGGTCGGACAGGGCCAACGAGCAGTACTTC; CDR3aa: CAWSDRANEQYF
j_gene: TRBJ1-1; abundance: -; v_gene: TRBV7-9; d_gene: TRBD1; CDR3nt: TGTGCCAGCAGCCATGGACAGGGGGCTTTTGAAGCTTTCTTT; CDR3aa: CASSHGQGAFEAFF
j_gene: TRBJ2-7; abundance: many; v_gene: TRBV28; d_gene: -; CDR3nt: TGTGCCAGCAGTTTAAGGACAGCCACCTACGAGCAGTACTTC; CDR3aa: CASSLRTATYEQYF
j_gene: TRBJ1-1; abundance: few; v_gene: TRBV5-1; d_gene: -; CDR3nt: TGCGCCAGCAGCCGTCCCGGGACACAGAACACTGAAGCTTTCTTT; CDR3aa: CASSRPGTQNTEAFF
j_gene: TRBJ2-1; abundance: few; v_gene: TRBV11-2; d_gene: -; CDR3nt: TGTGCCAGCTCCTCCTTGAGCTCCTACAATGTGCAGTTCTTC; CDR3aa: CASSSLSSYNVQFF
j_gene: TRBJ1-2; abundance: few; v_gene: TRBV12-3/TRBV12-4; d_gene: -; CDR3nt: TGTGCCAGCAGCAGGGGATTGGCCCTGGGCTACACCTTC; CDR3aa: CASSRGLALGYTF
j_gene: TRBJ2-1; abundance: -; v_gene: TRBV7-3; d_gene: TRBD2; CDR3nt: TGTGCCAGCAGCGTTGCAGCGGGGAATAGCGATGAGCAGTTCTTC; CDR3aa: CASSVAAGNSDEQFF
j_gene: TRBJ2-1; abundance: few; v_gene: TRBV20-1; d_gene: TRBD2; CDR3nt: TGCAGTGCCCCCGACCGGACTAGCGGAAGTGAGCAGTTCTTC; CDR3aa: CSAPDRTSGSEQFF
j_gene: TRBJ1-1; abundance: few; v_gene: TRBV10-3; d_gene: -; CDR3nt: TGTGCCATCAGTGAGTCGAGGGGGGTTTGGACTGAAGCTTTCTTT; CDR3aa: CAISESRGVWTEAFF
j_gene: TRBJ1-2; abundance: few; v_gene: TRBV12-3/TRBV12-4; d_gene: -; CDR3nt: TGTGCCACAAGGACAGAAACCCATGACTATGGCTACACCTTC; CDR3aa: CATRTETHDYGYTF
j_gene: TRBJ2-4; abundance: few; v_gene: TRBV7-2; d_gene: -; CDR3nt: TGTGCCAGCAGCTTAGAGGGGGGGGGAAAAAACATTCAGTACTTC; CDR3aa: CASSLEGGGKNIQYF
j_gene: TRBJ2-3; abundance: -; v_gene: TRBV15; d_gene: TRBD2; CDR3nt: TGTACCACCAGCAGCCCGTTCGGGACTAGGGCGACAGATACGCAGTATTTT; CDR3aa: CTTSSPFGTRATDTQYF
j_gene: TRBJ2-1; abundance: few; v_gene: TRBV5-1; d_gene: -; CDR3nt: TGCGCCAGCAGCTTGGGAGAGGGGCGTGAGCAGTTCTTC; CDR3aa: CASSLGEGREQFF
j_gene: TRBJ1-1; abundance: -; v_gene: TRBV7-3; d_gene: -; CDR3nt: TGTGCCACCTCGAAAGGGAGGAACACTGAAGCTTTCTTT; CDR3aa: CATSKGRNTEAFF